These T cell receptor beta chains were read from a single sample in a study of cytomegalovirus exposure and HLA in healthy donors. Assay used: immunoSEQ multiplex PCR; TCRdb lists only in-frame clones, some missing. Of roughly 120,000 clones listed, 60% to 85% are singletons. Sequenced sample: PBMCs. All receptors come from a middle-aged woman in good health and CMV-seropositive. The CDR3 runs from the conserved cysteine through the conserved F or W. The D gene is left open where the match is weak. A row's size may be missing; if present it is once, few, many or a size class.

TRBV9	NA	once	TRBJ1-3	CASSVDGGTGNTIYF	TGTGCCAGCAGCGTAGACGGGGGGACAGGAAACACCATATATTTT
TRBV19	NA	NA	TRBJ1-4	CASSTGGMTNEKLFF	TGTGCCAGTAGTACGGGGGGTATGACTAATGAAAAACTGTTTTTT
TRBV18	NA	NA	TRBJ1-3	CASSPSGGAGNTIYF	TGTGCCAGCTCACCCTCTGGGGGGGCTGGAAACACCATATATTTT
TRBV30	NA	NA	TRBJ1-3	CAWSSFSGNTIYF	TGTGCCTGGAGCAGTTTTTCTGGAAACACCATATATTTT
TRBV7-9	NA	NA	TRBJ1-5	CSSSPVPQHF	TGTTCCAGCAGCCCCGTACCCCAGCATTTT
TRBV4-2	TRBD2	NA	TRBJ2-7	CASSSLAGSEQYF	TGTGCCAGCAGCTCGCTAGCGGGAAGCGAGCAGTACTTC
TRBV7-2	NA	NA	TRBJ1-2	CASSSQGGPAYGYTF	TGTGCCAGCAGCTCGCAGGGTGGACCGGCCTATGGCTACACCTTC
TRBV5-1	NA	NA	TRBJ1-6	CASSTQGGGYNSPLHF	TGCGCCAGCAGCACACAGGGCGGGGGTTATAATTCACCCCTCCACTTT
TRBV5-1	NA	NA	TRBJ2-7	CASSLQSSYEQYF	TGCGCCAGCAGCTTACAAAGCTCCTACGAGCAGTACTTC
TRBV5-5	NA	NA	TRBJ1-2	CASSLRRGGYGYTF	TGTGCCAGCAGCTTGAGGAGGGGAGGCTATGGCTACACCTTC
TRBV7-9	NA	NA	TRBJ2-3	CASSSTISWDTQYF	TGTGCCAGCAGCTCCACCATTAGTTGGGATACGCAGTATTTT
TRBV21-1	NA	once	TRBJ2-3	CASSNSAITDTQYF	TGTGCCAGCAGCAATTCAGCGATAACAGATACGCAGTATTTT
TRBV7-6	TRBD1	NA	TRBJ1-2	CASSFSGTGGGYTF	TGTGCCAGTAGCTTTTCCGGGACAGGGGGTGGCTACACCTTC
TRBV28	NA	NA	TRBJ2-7	CASSQTGYEQYF	TGTGCCAGCAGCCAGACAGGTTACGAGCAGTACTTC
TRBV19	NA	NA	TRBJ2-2	CASNGWTGELFF	TGTGCCAGTAATGGCTGGACCGGGGAGCTGTTTTTT
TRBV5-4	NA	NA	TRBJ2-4	CASSPPGTKNIQYF	TGTGCCAGCAGCCCCCCCGGGACCAAAAACATTCAGTACTTC
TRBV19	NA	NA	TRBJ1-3	CASRIPGNSGNTIYF	TGTGCCAGTAGGATCCCCGGTAACTCTGGAAACACCATATATTTT
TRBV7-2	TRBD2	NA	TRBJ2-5	CASSLARTSGRARETQYF	TGTGCCAGCAGCTTAGCGAGGACTAGCGGGAGGGCCCGGGAGACCCAGTACTTC
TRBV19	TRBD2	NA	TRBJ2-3	CASSITGGLTDTQYF	TGTGCCAGTAGTATAACGGGAGGGCTCACAGATACGCAGTATTTT
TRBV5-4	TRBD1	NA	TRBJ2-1	CASSPETGYNEQFF	TGTGCCAGCAGCCCCGAGACAGGGTACAATGAGCAGTTCTTC
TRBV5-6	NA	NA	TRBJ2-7	CASSLIGQTSYEQYF	TGTGCCAGCAGCTTGATAGGACAGACCTCCTACGAGCAGTACTTC
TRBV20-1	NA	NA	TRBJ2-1	CSASRVGEQFF	TGCAGTGCCAGTCGGGTAGGCGAGCAGTTCTTC
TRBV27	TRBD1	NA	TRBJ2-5	CASRPRTGRGRGETQYF	TGTGCCAGCAGACCCCGGACGGGCAGGGGGCGCGGCGAGACCCAGTACTTC
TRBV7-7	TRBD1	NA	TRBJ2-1	CASSSGTGGPNEQFF	TGTGCTAGCAGCTCCGGGACAGGGGGACCAAATGAGCAGTTCTTC
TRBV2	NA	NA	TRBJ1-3	CASGELLTAFANTIYF	TGTGCCAGCGGGGAATTACTGACAGCTTTCGCAAACACCATATATTTT
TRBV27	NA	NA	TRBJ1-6	CASSLGGLVNSPLHF	TGTGCCAGCAGTTTAGGGGGCTTGGTAAATTCACCCCTCCACTTT
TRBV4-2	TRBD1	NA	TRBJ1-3	CASSQDPATGGNTIYF	TGTGCCAGCAGCCAAGATCCTGCGACAGGGGGAAACACCATATATTTT
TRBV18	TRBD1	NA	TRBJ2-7	CASSLGQEPYEQYF	TGTGCCAGCTCATTGGGACAGGAACCGTACGAGCAGTACTTC
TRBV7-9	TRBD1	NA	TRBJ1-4	CASSPSAGTGSEKLFF	TGTGCCAGCAGCCCATCCGCCGGGACAGGGTCTGAAAAACTGTTTTTT
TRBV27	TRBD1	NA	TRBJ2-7	CASHPGQGLYEQYF	TGTGCCAGTCACCCGGGACAGGGTCTCTACGAGCAGTACTTC
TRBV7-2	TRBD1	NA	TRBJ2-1	CASSGGQTYNEQFF	TGTGCCAGCAGCGGGGGACAGACCTACAATGAGCAGTTCTTC
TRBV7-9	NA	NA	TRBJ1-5	CASSMSRSNQPQHF	TGTGCCAGCAGCATGAGCAGGTCCAATCAGCCCCAGCATTTT
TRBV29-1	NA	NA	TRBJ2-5	CSVDSRGETQYF	TGCAGCGTTGACAGCCGGGGAGAGACCCAGTACTTC
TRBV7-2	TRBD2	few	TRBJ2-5	CASSSGGSGRETQYF	TGTGCCAGCAGCTCCGGGGGTAGCGGGAGGGAGACCCAGTACTTC
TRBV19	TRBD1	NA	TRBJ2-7	CASNRDREQEQYF	TGTGCCAGTAACCGGGACAGGGAGCAGGAGCAGTACTTC
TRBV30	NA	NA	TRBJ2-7	CAWSVRGQWTRSHEQYF	TGTGCCTGGAGTGTACGAGGACAGTGGACTAGGTCCCACGAGCAGTACTTC
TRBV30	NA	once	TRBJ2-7	CATGVNSLEQYF	TGTGCCACGGGGGTGAATAGTCTCGAGCAGTACTTC
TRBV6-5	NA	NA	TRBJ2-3	CASSYSGGRDTDTQYF	TGTGCCAGCAGTTACTCGGGGGGAAGGGACACAGATACGCAGTATTTT
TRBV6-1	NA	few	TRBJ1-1	CASTERGSSDTEAFF	TGTGCCAGCACCGAACGGGGGTCCAGTGACACTGAAGCTTTCTTT
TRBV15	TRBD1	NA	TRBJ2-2	CATSDSGTVGELFF	TGTGCCACCAGCGATTCCGGGACAGTCGGGGAGCTGTTTTTT